The rows below give T cell receptor beta chains drawn from one sample of a study of blood T cell repertoires in COVID-19. Sequenced by immunoSEQ multiplex PCR; TCRdb stores in-frame clones only, minus some. The table includes roughly 290,000 clones, roughly 85% detected once. Specimen: PBMCs or T cells enriched from blood (not recorded which). The receptors shown here come from a man aged 25-45 years who had recovered from COVID-19. The CDR3 runs from the conserved cysteine through the conserved F or W. Each record gives: clone size, V gene, J gene, D gene, CDR3 DNA, CDR3 protein. A D gene is named only where the DNA matches it firmly. Where a row states a size, it is once, few, many or the class of an expanded clone; other rows omit it.

clone_size: -; v_call: TRBV15; j_call: TRBJ1-2; d_call: TRBD1; cdr3_nt: TGTGCCACCAACCCACAGGGGGGACTCGGCTACACCTTC; cdr3_aa: CATNPQGGLGYTF
clone_size: -; v_call: TRBV2; j_call: TRBJ2-3; d_call: TRBD2; cdr3_nt: TGTGCCGACAGACTAGCGGGGAGCACAGATACGCAGTATTTT; cdr3_aa: CADRLAGSTDTQYF
clone_size: -; v_call: TRBV25-1; j_call: TRBJ1-1; d_call: -; cdr3_nt: TGTGCCAGCAGTGAATCTGGCAGGGCGACTGAAGCTTTCTTT; cdr3_aa: CASSESGRATEAFF
clone_size: -; v_call: TRBV19; j_call: TRBJ1-2; d_call: TRBD1; cdr3_nt: TGTGCCAGTAGTATTGGTTCAGGGGGAATGTATGGCTACACCTTC; cdr3_aa: CASSIGSGGMYGYTF
clone_size: -; v_call: TRBV29-1; j_call: TRBJ1-1; d_call: -; cdr3_nt: TGCAGCGTTCGGGGGGAGGGGACTGAAGCTTTCTTT; cdr3_aa: CSVRGEGTEAFF
clone_size: -; v_call: TRBV27; j_call: TRBJ1-6; d_call: -; cdr3_nt: TGTGCCAGCAGCCTCTCCGACAGTTTATCCAGCTCCTATAATTCACCCCTCCACTTT; cdr3_aa: CASSLSDSLSSSYNSPLHF
clone_size: few; v_call: TRBV6-5; j_call: TRBJ2-2; d_call: TRBD1; cdr3_nt: TGTGCCAGCAGAAAATCGGGACAGCAAAACGGGGAGCTGTTTTTT; cdr3_aa: CASRKSGQQNGELFF
clone_size: -; v_call: TRBV5-1; j_call: TRBJ2-2; d_call: TRBD1; cdr3_nt: TGCGCCAGCGGACAGGGTACGAACACCGGGGAGCTGTTTTTT; cdr3_aa: CASGQGTNTGELFF
clone_size: -; v_call: TRBV3-1/TRBV3-2; j_call: TRBJ2-1; d_call: TRBD2; cdr3_nt: TGTGCCAGCAGCACCTCTAGCGGGGGGAGTGATGAGCAGTTCTTC; cdr3_aa: CASSTSSGGSDEQFF
clone_size: -; v_call: TRBV24-1; j_call: TRBJ2-3; d_call: TRBD2; cdr3_nt: TGTGCCACCGGCGGAGCGGGATCAGATACGCAGTATTTT; cdr3_aa: CATGGAGSDTQYF
clone_size: -; v_call: TRBV4-2; j_call: TRBJ1-3; d_call: -; cdr3_nt: TGTGCCAGCAGCCAAGAAGGCAGGGCGCTTTCTGGAAACACCATATATTTT; cdr3_aa: CASSQEGRALSGNTIYF
clone_size: -; v_call: TRBV5-1; j_call: TRBJ1-2; d_call: -; cdr3_nt: TGCGCCAGCAGCTCTACAGGGCCGCGAGGCTACACCTTC; cdr3_aa: CASSSTGPRGYTF
clone_size: -; v_call: TRBV27; j_call: TRBJ2-3; d_call: -; cdr3_nt: TGTGCCAGCAGTTTATACTATCCTAGCACAGATACGCAGTATTTT; cdr3_aa: CASSLYYPSTDTQYF
clone_size: -; v_call: TRBV3-1/TRBV3-2; j_call: TRBJ2-3; d_call: TRBD1; cdr3_nt: TGTGCCAGCAGCCAAAGGGACAGGGTATTTTTAGATACGCAGTATTTT; cdr3_aa: CASSQRDRVFLDTQYF
clone_size: -; v_call: TRBV11-2; j_call: TRBJ1-2; d_call: -; cdr3_nt: TGTGCCAGCAGCTTAGACAGGGCCGCTAACTATGGCTACACCTTC; cdr3_aa: CASSLDRAANYGYTF
clone_size: -; v_call: TRBV2; j_call: TRBJ2-1; d_call: TRBD2; cdr3_nt: TGTGCCAGCAGTGGGGAGGGGTCCCCCGGCGATGAGCAGTTCTTC; cdr3_aa: CASSGEGSPGDEQFF
clone_size: -; v_call: TRBV5-1; j_call: TRBJ2-3; d_call: -; cdr3_nt: TGCGCCAGCACTTCTGCGGGGCGAAGCACAGATACGCAGTATTTT; cdr3_aa: CASTSAGRSTDTQYF
clone_size: -; v_call: TRBV3-1/TRBV3-2; j_call: TRBJ1-5; d_call: -; cdr3_nt: TGTGCCAGCAGCCAAGGACAAGTTCAGCCCCAGCATTTT; cdr3_aa: CASSQGQVQPQHF
clone_size: -; v_call: TRBV5-1; j_call: TRBJ1-1; d_call: -; cdr3_nt: TGCGCCAGCAGCCAGAAACAGGGAAAGTGGACTGAAGCTTTCTTT; cdr3_aa: CASSQKQGKWTEAFF
clone_size: -; v_call: TRBV4-3; j_call: TRBJ2-7; d_call: -; cdr3_nt: TGCGCCAGCAGCCAAGATGAAGCGGCGTACGAGCAGTACTTC; cdr3_aa: CASSQDEAAYEQYF
clone_size: -; v_call: TRBV12-3/TRBV12-4; j_call: TRBJ2-2; d_call: -; cdr3_nt: TGTGCCAGCAGACAGGGTTCCGGGGAGCTGTTTTTT; cdr3_aa: CASRQGSGELFF
clone_size: -; v_call: TRBV2; j_call: TRBJ1-5; d_call: TRBD1; cdr3_nt: TGTGCCAGCAGCTACCAAGGACAGGGGCTTCAGCCCCAGCATTTT; cdr3_aa: CASSYQGQGLQPQHF
clone_size: -; v_call: TRBV7-6; j_call: TRBJ1-5; d_call: TRBD1; cdr3_nt: TGTGCCAGCAGCTTAGGCACAGGGGGGACTGATCAGCCCCAGCATTTT; cdr3_aa: CASSLGTGGTDQPQHF
clone_size: -; v_call: TRBV21-1; j_call: TRBJ1-5; d_call: -; cdr3_nt: TGTGCCAGCAGCATGGACAGTTTACGAGATAGCAATCAGCCCCAGCATTTT; cdr3_aa: CASSMDSLRDSNQPQHF
clone_size: -; v_call: TRBV12-3/TRBV12-4; j_call: TRBJ2-7; d_call: -; cdr3_nt: TGTGCCAGCAGTTTGGGCCGCTACGAGCAGTACTTC; cdr3_aa: CASSLGRYEQYF
clone_size: -; v_call: TRBV10-3; j_call: TRBJ2-3; d_call: -; cdr3_nt: TGTGCCATCAGTGAGTCGAGGGGGGGCCGTACAGATACGCAGTATTTT; cdr3_aa: CAISESRGGRTDTQYF
clone_size: -; v_call: TRBV10-3; j_call: TRBJ2-3; d_call: -; cdr3_nt: TGTGCCATCAGTGAGTCGAACACAGGGAGCACAGATACGCAGTATTTT; cdr3_aa: CAISESNTGSTDTQYF
clone_size: -; v_call: TRBV3-1/TRBV3-2; j_call: TRBJ1-1; d_call: -; cdr3_nt: TGTGCCAGCAGCCAAGATCGGGGATACCCTGAAGCTTTCTTT; cdr3_aa: CASSQDRGYPEAFF
clone_size: -; v_call: TRBV3-1/TRBV3-2; j_call: TRBJ1-1; d_call: -; cdr3_nt: TGTGCCAGCAGCCAGAGCCATGGGGGGACGAGCAAGGGGCTGGACACTGAAGCTTTCTTT; cdr3_aa: CASSQSHGGTSKGLDTEAFF
clone_size: -; v_call: TRBV7-2; j_call: TRBJ2-5; d_call: TRBD2; cdr3_nt: TGTGCCAGCAGCTCTGGTCTCGTAGCGGGGGGGCGGCAAGAGACCCAGTACTTC; cdr3_aa: CASSSGLVAGGRQETQYF
clone_size: -; v_call: TRBV24-1; j_call: TRBJ1-5; d_call: TRBD1; cdr3_nt: TGTGCCACCAGTGATCGAGACAGGGTGGGGTACCAGCCCCAGCATTTT; cdr3_aa: CATSDRDRVGYQPQHF
clone_size: -; v_call: TRBV14; j_call: TRBJ1-2; d_call: -; cdr3_nt: TGTGCCAGCAGCCAAGAGGAGAGAGGGCCCATCTATGGCTACACCTTC; cdr3_aa: CASSQEERGPIYGYTF
clone_size: -; v_call: TRBV3-1/TRBV3-2; j_call: TRBJ1-1; d_call: TRBD1; cdr3_nt: TGTGCCAGCAGCCTATCGACAGGGTTTAAGGCTGAAGCTTTCTTT; cdr3_aa: CASSLSTGFKAEAFF
clone_size: -; v_call: TRBV6-5; j_call: TRBJ2-1; d_call: -; cdr3_nt: TGTGCCAGCGGGCACACTTACAATGAGCAGTTCTTC; cdr3_aa: CASGHTYNEQFF